A single sample is the source of the 8 T cell receptor beta chains below, sequenced in a study of T cell responses to AZD1222 COVID-19 vaccine. Measured with immunoSEQ multiplex PCR; TCRdb has only the in-frame clones, and not every one. The table shows about 120,000 clones, with 90% occurring only once. Sequenced material: peripheral blood, taken 28 days after the second dose of the MenACWY control vaccine. These receptors were taken from an adult who received the MenACWY meningococcal vaccine as a control.

This clone showed up just once. The chain's CDR3 is CASSQLTHHRTGGYEQYV. CDR3 coding DNA: TGTGCCAGCAGTCAACTTACGCACCATAGGACAGGGGGCTACGAGCAGTACGTC. This sequence joins TRBV3-1 (or the pseudogene TRBV3-2) and TRBJ2-7; 10 bases agree with TRBD1. In germline, CDR1 is LGHDT, CDR2 YNNKEL (reference sequence). CDR3 length: 18 amino acids. V shed 6 bases and J 3 bases; nucleotides not matched to a gene: 17.

This chain connects TRBV7-3 to TRBJ2-1, with D perhaps matching TRBD1 or TRBD2 (6 bases each). V lost 5 bases, J lost 3 bases, and 8 bases lay in between. The CDR3 covers 13 residues. Germline V gene sequence: CDR1 SGHTA, CDR2 FQGTGA. Written as DNA, the CDR3 is TGTGCCAGCAGCGCGGGACACTACAATGAGCAGTTCTTC. It is translated as CASSAGHYNEQFF.

This rearrangement joins TRBV12-3 or TRBV12-4 to TRBJ1-5; D is perhaps TRBD1 (6 bases). The CDR3 loop spans 13 amino acids. The V end was cut by 5 bases, the J end by 5 bases, with 10 bases between. The CDR3 spells CASSPNRDQPQHF. CDR3 coding DNA: TGTGCCAGCAGTCCCAACAGGGATCAGCCCCAGCATTTT.

The rearrangement joins TRBV5-1 to TRBJ1-3; possibly TRBD1 for D (6 bases). Germline V CDR1 and CDR2: SGHRS, YFSETQ. The CDR3 extends over 15 amino acids. V was cut by 6 bases and J by 0 bases, with 13 bases left in between. The CDR3 is CASTAGGGSGNTIYF. Here the CDR3 DNA reads TGCGCCAGCACAGCCGGAGGGGGCTCTGGAAACACCATATATTTT.

The chain combines TRBV4-3 with TRBJ1-5; D might be TRBD1 (5 bases). V shed 0 bases and J shed 2 bases, with 11 bases lying between them. The CDR3 runs to 16 residues. CDR1 LGHNA and CDR2 YSLEER come from the germline V gene. The chain's CDR3 is CASSQDLGGGNQPQHF. The CDR3 DNA reads as TGCGCCAGCAGCCAAGATCTGGGGGGGGGCAATCAGCCCCAGCATTTT.

The V gene is TRBV5-6, the J gene TRBJ1-4; D possibly corresponds to TRBD1 (5 bases). Trimming removed 4 bases from V and 7 bases from J, with 14 bases in between. Germline assignment: CDR1 SGHDT and CDR2 YYEEEE. CDR3 length equals 14 residues. In DNA form, the CDR3 reads TGTGCCAGCAGCGACAGACAGCTCGGTGAAAAACTGTTTTTT. Protein: CASSDRQLGEKLFF.

The V gene is TRBV18, the J gene TRBJ2-1, with 8 positions matching TRBD2. This CDR3 contains 18 residues. Germline assignment: CDR1 KGHSH and CDR2 LQKENI. Trimming took 3 bases from V and 3 from J; bases not matched to a gene: 13. CDR3 nucleotide sequence: TGTGCCAGCTCACCTGGGACTAGGGCGGCACAATACTACAATGAGCAGTTCTTC. It encodes CASSPGTRAAQYYNEQFF.

The rearrangement joins TRBV30 to TRBJ2-1; the D gene is possibly TRBD1 (8 bases). Germline CDR1 is GTSNPN and CDR2 is SVGIG (reference sequence). The V end lost 0 bases, the J end lost 4 bases, and 13 bases lay between the germline ends. CDR3 length: 15 amino acids. The CDR3 bases are TGTGCCTGGAGTGTACAGGGGGGGCGTTACAATGAGCAGTTCTTC. Protein: CAWSVQGGRYNEQFF.